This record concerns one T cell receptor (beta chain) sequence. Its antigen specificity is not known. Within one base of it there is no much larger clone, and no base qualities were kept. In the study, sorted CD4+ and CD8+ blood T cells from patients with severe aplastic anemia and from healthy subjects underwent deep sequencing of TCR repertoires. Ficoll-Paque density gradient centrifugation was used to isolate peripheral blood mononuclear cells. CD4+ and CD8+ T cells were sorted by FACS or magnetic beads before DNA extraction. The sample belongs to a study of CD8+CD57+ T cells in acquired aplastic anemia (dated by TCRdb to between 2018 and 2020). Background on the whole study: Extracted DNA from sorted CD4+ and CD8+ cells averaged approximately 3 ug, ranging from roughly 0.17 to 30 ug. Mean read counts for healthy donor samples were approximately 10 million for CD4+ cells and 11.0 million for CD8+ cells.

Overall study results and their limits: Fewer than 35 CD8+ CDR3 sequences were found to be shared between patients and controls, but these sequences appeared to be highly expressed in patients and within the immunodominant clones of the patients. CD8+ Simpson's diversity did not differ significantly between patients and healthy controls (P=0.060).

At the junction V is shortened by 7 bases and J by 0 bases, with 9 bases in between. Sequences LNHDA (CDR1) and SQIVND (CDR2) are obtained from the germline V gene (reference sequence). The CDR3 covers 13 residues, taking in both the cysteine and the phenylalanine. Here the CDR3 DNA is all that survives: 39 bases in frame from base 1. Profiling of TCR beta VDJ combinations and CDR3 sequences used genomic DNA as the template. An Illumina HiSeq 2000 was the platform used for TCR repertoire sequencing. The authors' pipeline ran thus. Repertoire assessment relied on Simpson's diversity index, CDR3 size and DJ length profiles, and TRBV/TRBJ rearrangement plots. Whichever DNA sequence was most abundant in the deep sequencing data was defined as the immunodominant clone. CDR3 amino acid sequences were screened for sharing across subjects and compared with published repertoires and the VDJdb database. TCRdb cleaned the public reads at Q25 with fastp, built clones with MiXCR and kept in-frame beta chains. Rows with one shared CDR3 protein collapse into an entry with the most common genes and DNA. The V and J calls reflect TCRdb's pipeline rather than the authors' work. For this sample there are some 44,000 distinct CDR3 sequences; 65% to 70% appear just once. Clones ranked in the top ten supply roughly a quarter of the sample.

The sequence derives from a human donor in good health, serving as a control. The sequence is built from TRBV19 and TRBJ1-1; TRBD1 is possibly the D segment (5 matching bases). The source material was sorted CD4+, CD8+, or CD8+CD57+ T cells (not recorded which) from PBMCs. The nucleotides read TGTGCCAGTACTGCAGGGATGAACACTGAAGCTTTCTTT. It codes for CASTAGMNTEAFF.